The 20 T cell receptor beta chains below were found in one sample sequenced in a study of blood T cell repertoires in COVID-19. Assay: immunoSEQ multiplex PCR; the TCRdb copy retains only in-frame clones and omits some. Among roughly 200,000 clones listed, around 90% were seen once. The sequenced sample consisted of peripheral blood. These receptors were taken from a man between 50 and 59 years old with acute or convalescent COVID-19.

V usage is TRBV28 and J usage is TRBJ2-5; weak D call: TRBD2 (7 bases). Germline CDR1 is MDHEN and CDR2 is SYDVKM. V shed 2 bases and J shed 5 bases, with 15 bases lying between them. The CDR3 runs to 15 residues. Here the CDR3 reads CASSLQRGAVETQYF. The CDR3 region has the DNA TGTGCCAGCAGTTTACAACGGGGGGCCGTGGAGACCCAGTACTTC.

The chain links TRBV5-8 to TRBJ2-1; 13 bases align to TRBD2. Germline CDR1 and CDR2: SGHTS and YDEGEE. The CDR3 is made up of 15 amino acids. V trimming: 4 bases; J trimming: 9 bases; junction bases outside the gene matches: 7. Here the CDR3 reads CASSLLAGGPGEQFF. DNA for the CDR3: TGTGCCAGCAGCCTACTAGCGGGGGGGCCAGGTGAGCAGTTCTTC.

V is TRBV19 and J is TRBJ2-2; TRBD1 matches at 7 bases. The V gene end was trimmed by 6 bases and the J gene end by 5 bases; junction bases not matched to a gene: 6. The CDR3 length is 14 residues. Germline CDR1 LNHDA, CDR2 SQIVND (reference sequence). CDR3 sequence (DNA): TGTGCCAGTAGACGACAGGGTTATACCGGGGAGCTGTTTTTT. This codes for CASRRQGYTGELFF.

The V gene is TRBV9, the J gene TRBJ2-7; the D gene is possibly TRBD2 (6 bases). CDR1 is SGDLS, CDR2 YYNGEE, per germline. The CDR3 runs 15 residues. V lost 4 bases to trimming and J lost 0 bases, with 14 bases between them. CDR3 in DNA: TGTGCCAGCAGCCCTGGGGGGAAATCCTCCTACGAGCAGTACTTC. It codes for CASSPGGKSSYEQYF.

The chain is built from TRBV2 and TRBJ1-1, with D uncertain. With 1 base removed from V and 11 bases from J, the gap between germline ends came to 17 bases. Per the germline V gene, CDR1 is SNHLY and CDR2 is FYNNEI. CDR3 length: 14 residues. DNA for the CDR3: TGTGCCAGCAGTGAAGAGTGGCAGGTGTTAATCGCTTTCTTT. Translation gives CASSEEWQVLIAFF.

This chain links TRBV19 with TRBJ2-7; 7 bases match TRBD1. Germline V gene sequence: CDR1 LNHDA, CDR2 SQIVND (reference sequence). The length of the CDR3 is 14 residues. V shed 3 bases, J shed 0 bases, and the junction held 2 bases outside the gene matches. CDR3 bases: TGTGCCAGTAGTATGACAGGGAACTCCTACGAGCAGTACTTC. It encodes CASSMTGNSYEQYF.

CDR3 protein: CAISVEGANTGELFF. Here the CDR3 DNA reads TGTGCCATCAGTGTTGAGGGGGCGAACACCGGGGAGCTGTTTTTT. The chain carries TRBV10-3 and TRBJ2-2; D is possibly TRBD1 (6 bases). Germline V gives CDR1 ENHRY, CDR2 SYGVKD. This CDR3 region has 15 residues. With 4 bases removed from V and 0 bases from J, the gap between germline ends came to 9 bases.

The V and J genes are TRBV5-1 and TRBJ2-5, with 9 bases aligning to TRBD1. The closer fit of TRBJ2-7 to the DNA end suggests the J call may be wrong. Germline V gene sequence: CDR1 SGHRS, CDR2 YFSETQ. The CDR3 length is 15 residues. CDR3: CASSLGDRVLYEQYF. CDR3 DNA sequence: TGCGCCAGCAGCTTGGGGGACAGGGTCCTCTACGAGCAGTACTTC.

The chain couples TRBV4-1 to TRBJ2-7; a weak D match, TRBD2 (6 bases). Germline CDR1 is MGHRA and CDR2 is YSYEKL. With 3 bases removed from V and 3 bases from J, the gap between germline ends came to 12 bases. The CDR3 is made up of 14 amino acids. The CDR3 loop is CASSHRDSVYEQYF. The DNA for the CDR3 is TGCGCCAGCAGCCACCGGGACTCCGTCTACGAGCAGTACTTC.

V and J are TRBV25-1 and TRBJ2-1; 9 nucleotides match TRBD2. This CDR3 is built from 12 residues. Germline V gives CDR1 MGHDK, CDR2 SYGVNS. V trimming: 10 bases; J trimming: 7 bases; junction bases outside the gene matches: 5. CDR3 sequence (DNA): TGTGCCACCACCGGACTAGCGAATGAGCAGTTCTTC. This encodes CATTGLANEQFF.

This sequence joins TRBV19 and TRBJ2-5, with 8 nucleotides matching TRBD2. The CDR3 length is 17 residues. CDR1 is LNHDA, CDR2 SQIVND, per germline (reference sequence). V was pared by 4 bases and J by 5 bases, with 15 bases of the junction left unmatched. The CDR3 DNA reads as TGTGCCAGTAGTAGGGCCCTGAGCGGGGGAACCGGGGAGACCCAGTACTTC. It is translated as CASSRALSGGTGETQYF.

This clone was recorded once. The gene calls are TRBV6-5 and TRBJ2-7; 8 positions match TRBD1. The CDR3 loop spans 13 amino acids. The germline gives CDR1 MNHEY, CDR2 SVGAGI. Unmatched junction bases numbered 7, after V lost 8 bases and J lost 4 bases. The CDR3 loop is CASSGTGMYEQYF. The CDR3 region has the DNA TGTGCCAGCTCCGGGACAGGAATGTACGAGCAGTACTTC.

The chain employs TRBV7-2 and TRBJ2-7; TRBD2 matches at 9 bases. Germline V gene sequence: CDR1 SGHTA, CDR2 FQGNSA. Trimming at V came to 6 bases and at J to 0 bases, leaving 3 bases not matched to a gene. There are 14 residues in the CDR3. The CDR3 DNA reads TGTGCCAGCAGTCCTAGCGGGAACTCCTACGAGCAGTACTTC. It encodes CASSPSGNSYEQYF.

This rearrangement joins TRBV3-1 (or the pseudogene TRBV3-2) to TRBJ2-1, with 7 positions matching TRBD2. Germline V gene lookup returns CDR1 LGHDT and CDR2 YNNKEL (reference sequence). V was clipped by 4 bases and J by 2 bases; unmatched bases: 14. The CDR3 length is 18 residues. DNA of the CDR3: TGTGCCAGCAGCCCGCGTTGGGGTAGCGGGCCTACCTACAATGAGCAGTTCTTC. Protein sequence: CASSPRWGSGPTYNEQFF.

CDR3 DNA sequence: TGTGCCAGCAGTTACGGTCCGGGGTCCTACGAGCAGTACGTC. Translated: CASSYGPGSYEQYV. The chain combines TRBV6-2 or TRBV6-3 with TRBJ2-7; D perhaps matches TRBD2 (5 bases). Per germline, CDR1 MNHEY and CDR2 SVGEGT. This CDR3 is 14 amino acids long. V lost 2 bases and J lost 1, with 9 bases in between.

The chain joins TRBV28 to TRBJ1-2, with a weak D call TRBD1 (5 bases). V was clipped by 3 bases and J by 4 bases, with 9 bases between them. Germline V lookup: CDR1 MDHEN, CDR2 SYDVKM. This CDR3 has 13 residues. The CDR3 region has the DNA TGTGCCAGCAGTTTGGCAGGGCTCTATGGCTACACCTTC. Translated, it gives CASSLAGLYGYTF.

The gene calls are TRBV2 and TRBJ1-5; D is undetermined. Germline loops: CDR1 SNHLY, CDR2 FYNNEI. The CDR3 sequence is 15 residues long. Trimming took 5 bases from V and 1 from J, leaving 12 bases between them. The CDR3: CASSWRAGSNQPQHF. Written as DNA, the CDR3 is TGTGCCAGCAGTTGGAGGGCGGGGAGCAATCAGCCCCAGCATTTT.

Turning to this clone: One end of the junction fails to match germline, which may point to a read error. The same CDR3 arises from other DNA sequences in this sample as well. CDR3 loop: CASSLVDRVNTEAFF. CDR3 DNA sequence: TGTGCTAGCAGTTTAGTTGACAGGGTGAACACTGAAGCTTTCTTT. The chain links TRBV28 to TRBJ1-1; 7 bases align to TRBD1. The CDR3 sequence is 15 residues long. The V gene's germline CDR1 is MDHEN and CDR2 SYDVKM.

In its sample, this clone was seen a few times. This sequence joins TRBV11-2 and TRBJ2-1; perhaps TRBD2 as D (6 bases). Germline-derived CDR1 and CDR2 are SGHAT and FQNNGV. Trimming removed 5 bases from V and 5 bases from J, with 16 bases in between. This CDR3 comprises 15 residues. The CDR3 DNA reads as TGTGCCAGCAGCCGGGGGTGGAGTTCCCACAATGAGCAGTTCTTC. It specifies CASSRGWSSHNEQFF.

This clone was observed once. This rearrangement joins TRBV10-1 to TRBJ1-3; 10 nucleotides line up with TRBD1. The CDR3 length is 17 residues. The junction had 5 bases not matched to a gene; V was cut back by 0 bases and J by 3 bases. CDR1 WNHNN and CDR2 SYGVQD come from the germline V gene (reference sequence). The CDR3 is CASSESRDRGFGNTIYF. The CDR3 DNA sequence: TGCGCCAGCAGTGAGTCCCGGGACAGGGGTTTTGGAAACACCATATATTTT.